These 10 T cell receptor beta chains came from one sample sequenced in a study of cytotoxic CD8 clonotypes in ibrutinib-treated CLL (dated by TCRdb to about 2021). Libraries were made using the immunoSEQ multiplex PCR assay. TCRdb's version of the immuneACCESS table is confined to in-frame rearrangements and falls short of the full clone set. An unresolved V gene accounts for under half of the shortfall where checked; the remainder is of unknown origin. Here the sample has over 150,000 clones; 70% to 85% occur a single time. The top ten clonotypes cover roughly 1.9% of the sample. The time point tag for this specimen amounts to: about twelve months on ibrutinib. This specimen consisted of PBMCs, obtained after 12 months of ibrutinib treatment. These receptors were obtained from a human donor with chronic lymphocytic leukemia.

The chain uses TRBV7-9 and TRBJ1-4; the D gene is possibly TRBD1 (5 bases). The V end was cut by 6 bases, the J end by 2 bases, with 13 bases between. Per germline, CDR1 SEHNR and CDR2 FQNEAQ (reference sequence). There are 15 residues in the CDR3. Here the CDR3 DNA reads TGTGCCAGCAGTCGACCAGGGCCTACTAATGAAAAACTGTTTTTT. This sequence encodes CASSRPGPTNEKLFF.

This clone was recorded once. The chain combines TRBV29-1 with TRBJ1-1; D uncertain. This CDR3 contains 14 residues. Trimming removed 5 bases from V and 1 base from J, with 14 bases in between. Germline V gives CDR1 SQVTM, CDR2 ANQGSEA. The chain's CDR3 is CSVLPSGRNTEAFF. The CDR3 DNA sequence: TGCAGCGTTTTACCCTCCGGCAGGAACACTGAAGCTTTCTTT.

This rearrangement joins TRBV29-1 to TRBJ2-3; TRBD1 agrees at 8 bases. The CDR3 runs 14 residues. The ends lost 7 bases at V and 0 bases at J; junction bases unmatched: 6. Germline V gives CDR1 SQVTM, CDR2 ANQGSEA. This CDR3 reads CSAYRQGSTDTQYF. CDR3 in DNA: TGCAGCGCCTACCGACAGGGGAGCACAGATACGCAGTATTTT.

The chain links TRBV6-6 to TRBJ1-1; tentative D call: TRBD1 (6 bases). The CDR3 runs 13 residues. Between the trimmed V and J ends, which lost 8 bases and 5 bases, there was a span of 15 bases. Per the germline V gene, CDR1 is MNHNY and CDR2 is SVGAGI (reference sequence). The CDR3 loop is CASEGGQSTEAFF. CDR3 coding DNA: TGTGCCAGCGAAGGGGGACAAAGTACTGAAGCTTTCTTT.

The chain has TRBV27 and TRBJ2-3; 9 bases fit TRBD2. J lost 9 bases, V lost 0 bases, and 13 bases had no gene match. Germline assignment: CDR1 MNHEY and CDR2 SMNVEV (reference sequence). The CDR3 is made up of 17 amino acids. CDR3 in amino acids: CASSLSWGGRAAGTQYF. CDR3 in DNA: TGTGCCAGCAGTTTATCCTGGGGCGGGAGGGCCGCAGGAACGCAGTATTTT.

This clone has just a few counts. This rearrangement joins TRBV29-1 to TRBJ1-3, with unresolved D. CDR3 size: 13 residues. V dropped 4 bases and J dropped 0 bases, with 7 bases sitting between them. Germline assignment: CDR1 SQVTM and CDR2 ANQGSEA. Here the CDR3 reads CSVARNSGNTIYF. The DNA of the CDR3 is TGCAGCGTTGCAAGGAACTCTGGAAACACCATATATTTT.

In DNA form, the CDR3 reads TGTGCCAGCAGAAGGGGACTAGCGGGCAGCAATGAGCAGTTCTTC. Residues: CASRRGLAGSNEQFF. The chain joins TRBV6-6 to TRBJ2-1, with 12 bases that match TRBD2. V shed 6 bases and J 6 bases; nucleotides not matched to a gene: 6. Germline-derived CDR1 and CDR2 are MNHNY and SVGAGI (reference sequence). The CDR3 is 15 amino acids.

This clone has a handful of counts. This sequence joins TRBV28 and TRBJ1-1, with D maybe TRBD1 (6 bases). CDR1 is MDHEN and CDR2 is SYDVKM in the germline V gene. There are 13 residues in the CDR3. Deletions cut 4 bases from V and 11 bases from J, with 17 bases between. The CDR3 spells CASSWDKPREAFF. DNA for the CDR3: TGTGCCAGCAGTTGGGACAAGCCTCGGGAGGCTTTCTTT.

This clone was recorded only once. The gene calls are TRBV5-4 and TRBJ2-7; TRBD2 might be the D (6 bases). CDR1 is SGHNT and CDR2 is YYREEE in the germline V gene (reference sequence). There are 15 residues in the CDR3. V gave up 1 base and J gave up 3 bases, with 14 bases separating them. The CDR3 DNA sequence: TGTGCCAGCAGCTTGCCGGGTCAGGGAGGCTACGAGCAGTACTTC. It codes for CASSLPGQGGYEQYF.

J is TRBJ2-5 and V is TRBV4-2; D gene uncertain. V lost 2 bases and J lost 1, with 11 bases in between. The CDR3 has 15 residues. CDR1 LGHNA and CDR2 YNFKEQ come from the germline V gene. Written as DNA, the CDR3 is TGTGCCAGCAGCCAACCCACCTCCCGCCAAGAGACCCAGTACTTC. This encodes CASSQPTSRQETQYF.